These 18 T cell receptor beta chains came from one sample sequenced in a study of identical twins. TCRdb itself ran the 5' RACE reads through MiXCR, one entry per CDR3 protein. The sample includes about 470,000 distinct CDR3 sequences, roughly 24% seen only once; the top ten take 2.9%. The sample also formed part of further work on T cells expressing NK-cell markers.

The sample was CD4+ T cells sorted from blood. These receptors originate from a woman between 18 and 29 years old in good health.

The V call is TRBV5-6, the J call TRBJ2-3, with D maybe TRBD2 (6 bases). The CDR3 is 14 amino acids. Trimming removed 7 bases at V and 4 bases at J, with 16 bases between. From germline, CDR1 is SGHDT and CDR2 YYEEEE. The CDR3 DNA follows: TGTGCCAGCGGGGACTTTGGGATTGCAGATACGCAGTATTTT. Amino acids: CASGDFGIADTQYF.

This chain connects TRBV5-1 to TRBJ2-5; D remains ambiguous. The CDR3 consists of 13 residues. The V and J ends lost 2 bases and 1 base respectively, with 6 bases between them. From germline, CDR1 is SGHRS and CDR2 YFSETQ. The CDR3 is CASSFTRQETQYF. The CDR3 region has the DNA TGCGCCAGCAGCTTCACCCGCCAAGAGACCCAGTACTTC.

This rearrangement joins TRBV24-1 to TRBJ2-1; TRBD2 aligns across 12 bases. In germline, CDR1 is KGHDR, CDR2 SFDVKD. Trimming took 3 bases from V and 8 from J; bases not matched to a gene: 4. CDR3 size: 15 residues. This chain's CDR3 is CATSDPSGGAYEQFF. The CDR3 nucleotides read TGTGCCACCAGTGATCCTAGCGGGGGGGCATATGAGCAGTTCTTC.

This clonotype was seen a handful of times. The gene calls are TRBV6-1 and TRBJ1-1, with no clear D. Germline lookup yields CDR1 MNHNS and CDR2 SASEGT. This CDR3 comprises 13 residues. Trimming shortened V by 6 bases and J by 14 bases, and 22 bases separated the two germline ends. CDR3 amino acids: CASSLSPDLPRFF. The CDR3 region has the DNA TGTGCCAGCAGCCTTAGCCCGGACCTCCCGCGCTTCTTT.

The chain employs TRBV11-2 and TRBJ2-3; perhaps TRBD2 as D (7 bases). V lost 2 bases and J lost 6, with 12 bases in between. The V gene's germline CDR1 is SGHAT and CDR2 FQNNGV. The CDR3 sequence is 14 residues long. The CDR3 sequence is CASSLMGGPDTQYF. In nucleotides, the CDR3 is TGTGCCAGCAGCTTAATGGGGGGGCCTGATACGCAGTATTTT.

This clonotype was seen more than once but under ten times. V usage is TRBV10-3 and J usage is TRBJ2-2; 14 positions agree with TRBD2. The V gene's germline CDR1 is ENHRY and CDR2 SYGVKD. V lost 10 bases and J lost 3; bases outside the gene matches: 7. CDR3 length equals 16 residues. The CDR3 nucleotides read TGTGCCAGCAGACTAGCGGGAGGGCCTGACACCGGGGAGCTGTTTTTT. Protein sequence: CASRLAGGPDTGELFF.

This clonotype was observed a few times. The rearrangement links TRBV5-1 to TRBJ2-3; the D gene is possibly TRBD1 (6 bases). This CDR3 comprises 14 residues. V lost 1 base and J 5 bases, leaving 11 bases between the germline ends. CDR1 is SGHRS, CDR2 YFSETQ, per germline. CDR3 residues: CASSLQGLKDTQYF. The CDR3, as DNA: TGCGCCAGCAGCTTGCAGGGGTTGAAAGATACGCAGTATTTT.

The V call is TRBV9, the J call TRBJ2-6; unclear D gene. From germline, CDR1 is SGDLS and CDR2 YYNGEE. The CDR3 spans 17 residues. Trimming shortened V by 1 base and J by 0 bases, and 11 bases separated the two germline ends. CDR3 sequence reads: CASSVSGLRSGANVLTF. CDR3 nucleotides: TGTGCCAGCAGCGTATCCGGGCTCCGCTCTGGGGCCAACGTCCTGACTTTC.

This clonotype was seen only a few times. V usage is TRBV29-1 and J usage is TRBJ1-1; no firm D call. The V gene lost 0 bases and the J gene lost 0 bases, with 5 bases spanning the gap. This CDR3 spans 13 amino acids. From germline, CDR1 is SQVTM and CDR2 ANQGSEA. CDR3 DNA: TGCAGCGTTGAAGACGGGTTGAACACTGAAGCTTTCTTT. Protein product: CSVEDGLNTEAFF.

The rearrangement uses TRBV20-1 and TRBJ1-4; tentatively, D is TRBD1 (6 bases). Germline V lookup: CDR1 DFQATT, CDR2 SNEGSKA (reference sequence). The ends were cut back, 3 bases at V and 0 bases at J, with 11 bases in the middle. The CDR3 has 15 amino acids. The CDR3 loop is CSASRGGPTNEKLFF. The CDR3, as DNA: TGCAGTGCTAGTAGAGGGGGTCCAACTAATGAAAAACTGTTTTTT.

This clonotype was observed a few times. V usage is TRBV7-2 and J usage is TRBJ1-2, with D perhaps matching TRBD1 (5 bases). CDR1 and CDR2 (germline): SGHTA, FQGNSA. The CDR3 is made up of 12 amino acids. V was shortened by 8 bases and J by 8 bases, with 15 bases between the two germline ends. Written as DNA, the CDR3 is TGTGCCAGCGCCGGTCATCGGGGCGGCTACACCTTC. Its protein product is CASAGHRGGYTF.

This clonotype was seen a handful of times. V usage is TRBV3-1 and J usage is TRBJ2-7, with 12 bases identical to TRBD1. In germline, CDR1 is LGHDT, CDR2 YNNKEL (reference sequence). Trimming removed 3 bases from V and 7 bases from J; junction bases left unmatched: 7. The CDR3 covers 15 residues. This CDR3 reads CASSQGGQGAREQYF. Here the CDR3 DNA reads TGTGCCAGCAGCCAGGGGGGACAGGGGGCGAGGGAGCAGTACTTC.

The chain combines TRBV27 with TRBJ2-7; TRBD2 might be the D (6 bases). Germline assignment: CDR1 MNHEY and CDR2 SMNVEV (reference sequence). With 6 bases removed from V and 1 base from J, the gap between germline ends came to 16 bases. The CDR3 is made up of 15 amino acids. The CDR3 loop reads CASRRGSAGSYEQYF. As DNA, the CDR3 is TGTGCCAGCAGACGAGGAAGTGCGGGGTCCTACGAGCAGTACTTC.

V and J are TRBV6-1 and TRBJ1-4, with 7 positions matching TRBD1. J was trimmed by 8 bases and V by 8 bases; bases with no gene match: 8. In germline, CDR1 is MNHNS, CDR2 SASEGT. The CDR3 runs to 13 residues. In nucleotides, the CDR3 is TGTGCCAGCGCAACACAGGGGAACGAAAAACTGTTTTTT. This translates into CASATQGNEKLFF.

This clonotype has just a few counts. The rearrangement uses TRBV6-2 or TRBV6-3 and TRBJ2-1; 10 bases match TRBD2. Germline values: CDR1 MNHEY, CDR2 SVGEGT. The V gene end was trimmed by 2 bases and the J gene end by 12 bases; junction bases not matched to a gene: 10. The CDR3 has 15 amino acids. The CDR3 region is CASSYQASGSRRQFF. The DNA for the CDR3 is TGTGCCAGCAGTTACCAGGCTAGCGGGAGTAGACGGCAGTTCTTC.

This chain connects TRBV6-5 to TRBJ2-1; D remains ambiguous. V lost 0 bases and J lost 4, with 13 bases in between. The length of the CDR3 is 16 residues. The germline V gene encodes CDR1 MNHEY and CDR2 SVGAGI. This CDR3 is CASSYSNLLAYNEQFF. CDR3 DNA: TGTGCCAGCAGTTACTCGAATCTGTTGGCTTACAATGAGCAGTTCTTC.

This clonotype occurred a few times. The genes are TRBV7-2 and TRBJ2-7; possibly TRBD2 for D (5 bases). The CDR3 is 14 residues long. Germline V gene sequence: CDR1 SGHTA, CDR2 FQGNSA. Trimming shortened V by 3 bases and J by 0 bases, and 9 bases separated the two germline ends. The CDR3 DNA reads TGTGCCAGCAGCTTCTCCGGGATCTCCTACGAGCAGTACTTC. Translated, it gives CASSFSGISYEQYF.

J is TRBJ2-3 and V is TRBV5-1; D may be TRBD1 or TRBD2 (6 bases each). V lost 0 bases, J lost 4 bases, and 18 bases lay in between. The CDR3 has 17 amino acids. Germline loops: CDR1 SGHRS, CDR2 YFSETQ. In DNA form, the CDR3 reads TGCGCCAGCAGCTTGGCCAGAGCGGCAGGGGAGGCAGATACGCAGTATTTT. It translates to CASSLARAAGEADTQYF.